What follows are 25 T cell receptor beta chains derived from one specimen sequenced in a study of shared clonotypes between healthy human individuals. The assay was immunoSEQ multiplex PCR, and TCRdb's table has in-frame clones only and misses some. The table lists some 480,000 clones, roughly 85% of them singletons. The material sequenced was PBMCs. The source of these receptors is a woman in her thirties or forties in good health. Some clones in this sample may be carry-over from other donors' samples.

The gene calls are TRBV7-9 and TRBJ2-1; 15 bases are a match to TRBD2. With V trimmed by 5 bases and J by 9 bases, 11 bases remained unmatched. The CDR3 loop spans 17 amino acids. Germline assignment: CDR1 SEHNR and CDR2 FQNEAQ (reference sequence). CDR3 residues: CASSRGLAGGPWGEQFF. The CDR3 nucleotides read TGTGCCAGCAGCCGAGGACTAGCGGGAGGGCCTTGGGGTGAGCAGTTCTTC.

This clone was counted many times. The chain has TRBV7-9 and TRBJ2-3; TRBD1 aligns across 11 bases. The CDR3 covers 14 residues. Germline V gene lookup returns CDR1 SEHNR and CDR2 FQNEAQ (reference sequence). J lost 6 bases, V lost 11 bases, and 10 bases had no gene match. This CDR3 is CAGSPGQGGDTQYF. The CDR3 DNA reads as TGTGCCGGATCTCCGGGACAGGGGGGGGATACGCAGTATTTT. Filled out from reference TRBV7-9 and TRBJ2-3, the complete variable domain reads DTGVSQNPRHKITKRGQNVTFRCDPISEHNRLYWYRQTLGQGPEFLTYFQNEAQLEKSRLLSDRFSAERPKGSFSTLEIQRTEQGDSAMYLCAGSPGQGGDTQYFGPGTRLTVL.

This chain links TRBV21-1 with TRBJ2-1; no check of the table's D call, TRBD2, against the DNA was made. TRBV21-1 is reported as a pseudogene. The CDR3 consists of 17 residues. This CDR3 is CASSKPGGGLAYNEQFF. CDR3 coding DNA: TGTGCCAGCAGCAAACCCGGCGGTGGACTAGCGTACAATGAGCAGTTCTTC.

The sample holds a few counts of this clone. The genes are TRBV28 and TRBJ1-2; D call uncertain. This CDR3 region has 13 residues. Trimming removed 4 bases at V and 2 bases at J, with 8 bases between. Germline-derived CDR1 and CDR2 are MDHEN and SYDVKM. CDR3 sequence: CASSSHPNYGYTF. The CDR3, as DNA: TGTGCCAGCAGTTCCCATCCGAACTATGGCTACACCTTC.

The DNA for the CDR3 is TGTGCCAGCAGCTGGAGAGACACAAGAGGGGCCGGGGAGCTGTTTTTT. As protein: CASSWRDTRGAGELFF. The V call is TRBV5-5, the J call TRBJ2-2; either TRBD1 or TRBD2 may fit D (5 bases each). The V end lost 3 bases, the J end lost 6 bases, and 18 bases lay between the germline ends. CDR1 is SGHKS and CDR2 is YYEKEE in the germline V gene (reference sequence). There are 16 residues in the CDR3.

This chain links TRBV7-6 with TRBJ2-5; 8 bases align to TRBD1. Trimming removed 5 bases from V and 1 base from J; junction bases left unmatched: 3. The CDR3 contains 14 residues. Looked up from germline, CDR1 is SGHVS and CDR2 is FNYEAQ. The CDR3 is CASSADRGQETQYF. In DNA form, the CDR3 reads TGTGCCAGCAGCGCAGACAGGGGCCAAGAGACCCAGTACTTC.

J is TRBJ2-5 and V is TRBV5-4; possible D gene TRBD2, 7 bases. This CDR3 contains 16 residues. V dropped 3 bases and J dropped 1 base, with 16 bases sitting between them. Germline assignment: CDR1 SGHNT and CDR2 YYREEE (reference sequence). The CDR3: CASSSLAAGAQETQYF. As DNA, the CDR3 is TGTGCCAGCAGCTCCCTGGCTGCGGGGGCCCAAGAGACCCAGTACTTC.

This clone showed up many times. The CDR3 DNA follows: TGTGCCAGCTCACCATCCTGGGACACCTACGAGCAGTACTTC. Encoded protein: CASSPSWDTYEQYF. This chain joins TRBV18 and TRBJ2-5, with a weak D call TRBD1 (6 bases). The J call could be wrong; TRBJ2-7 is a better fit for the DNA end. This CDR3 has 14 residues. Germline CDR1 KGHSH, CDR2 LQKENI.

The V gene is TRBV4-1, the J gene TRBJ2-2, with 8 bases that match TRBD2. J lost 4 bases, V lost 4 bases, and 14 bases had no gene match. This CDR3 region has 18 residues. Germline V CDR1 and CDR2: MGHRA, YSYEKL. This CDR3 reads CASSPETLAGLGTGELFF. The CDR3 DNA is TGCGCCAGCAGCCCAGAAACCTTAGCGGGACTCGGCACCGGGGAGCTGTTTTTT.

The chain combines TRBV14 with TRBJ1-1, with a tentative D call TRBD1 (6 bases). Trimming removed 1 base from V and 8 bases from J, with 20 bases in between. This CDR3 region has 16 residues. The germline V gene encodes CDR1 SGHDN and CDR2 FVKESK. CDR3 amino acids: CASSQGKGQHLTEAFF. The CDR3 DNA reads as TGTGCCAGCAGCCAAGGGAAAGGACAGCACCTTACGGAAGCTTTCTTT.

The CDR3, as DNA: TGTGCCACCCGACTAGCGGGAGTCCCCGGGGAGCTGTTTTTT. It encodes CATRLAGVPGELFF. V gene TRBV15 combines with J gene TRBJ2-2; 12 bases align to TRBD2. Germline V gives CDR1 LNHNV, CDR2 YYDKDF (reference sequence). Trimming at V came to 8 bases and at J to 6 bases, leaving 4 bases not matched to a gene. The CDR3 runs 14 residues.

The chain combines TRBV28 with TRBJ2-2; D unclear. Per germline, CDR1 MDHEN and CDR2 SYDVKM. The CDR3 is 14 amino acids. V dropped 3 bases and J dropped 0 bases, with 5 bases sitting between them. Here the CDR3 DNA reads TGTGCCAGCAGTTTTACGGCGAACACCGGGGAGCTGTTTTTT. Protein product: CASSFTANTGELFF.

V and J are TRBV28 and TRBJ2-7, with 12 bases that match TRBD2. The CDR3 runs to 15 residues. Per germline, CDR1 MDHEN and CDR2 SYDVKM. J was trimmed by 5 bases and V by 5 bases; bases with no gene match: 7. CDR3 residues: CASSMTSGSTHEQYF. CDR3 bases: TGTGCCAGCAGTATGACTAGCGGGAGTACCCACGAGCAGTACTTC. Full variable domain (remainder filled in from reference TRBV28 and TRBJ2-7): DVKVTQSSRYLVKRTGEKVFLECVQDMDHENMFWYRQDPGLGLRLIYFSYDVKMKEKGDIPEGYSVSREKKERFSLILESASTNQTSMYLCASSMTSGSTHEQYFGPGTRLTVT.

Only a few counts were recorded for this clone. This chain links TRBV19 with TRBJ2-2, with 8 bases aligning to TRBD1. The J segment lost 8 bases and the V segment lost 7 bases, leaving 9 bases of the junction unmatched. The V gene's germline CDR1 is LNHDA and CDR2 SQIVND (reference sequence). The CDR3 spans 14 residues. CDR3 nucleotides: TGTGCCAGTATATCCCGACAGGGGCGTGGGGAGCTGTTTTTT. Translating gives CASISRQGRGELFF.

This chain joins TRBV7-8 and TRBJ2-1; TRBD1 might be the D (5 bases). V gave up 3 bases and J gave up 1 base, with 10 bases separating them. The CDR3 spans 15 residues. The germline gives CDR1 SGHVS, CDR2 FQNEAQ. The CDR3: CASSFDQGSYNEQFF. DNA of the CDR3: TGTGCCAGCAGCTTTGATCAGGGTTCCTACAATGAGCAGTTCTTC.

The CDR3 here is CATSRDQGSSYNEQFF. Here the CDR3 DNA reads TGTGCCACCAGCAGAGATCAAGGGAGCTCCTACAATGAGCAGTTCTTC. This chain connects TRBV15 to TRBJ2-1; D is perhaps TRBD2 (5 bases). This CDR3 spans 16 amino acids. CDR1 is LNHNV and CDR2 is YYDKDF in the germline V gene (reference sequence). Trimming took 0 bases from V and 0 from J, leaving 9 bases between them. Looking up the rest from reference TRBV15 and TRBJ2-1 gives the full variable domain: DAMVIQNPRYQVTQFGKPVTLSCSQTLNHNVMYWYQQKSSQAPKLLFHYYDKDFNNEADTPDNFQSRRPNTSFCFLDIRSPGLGDTAMYLCATSRDQGSSYNEQFFGPGTRLTVL.

The chain links TRBV5-1 to TRBJ2-3, with TRBD2 matching over 8 bases. Trimming at V came to 3 bases and at J to 0 bases, leaving 6 bases not matched to a gene. The length of the CDR3 is 16 residues. Germline loops: CDR1 SGHRS, CDR2 YFSETQ. CDR3: CASSSLAGSSTDTQYF. The CDR3 DNA sequence: TGCGCCAGCAGCTCATTAGCGGGATCCAGCACAGATACGCAGTATTTT.

CDR3 residues: CASSPLAGANTGELFF. The CDR3 nucleotides read TGCGCCAGCAGCCCCCTAGCGGGAGCAAACACCGGGGAGCTGTTTTTT. The V call is TRBV5-1, the J call TRBJ2-2; TRBD2 agrees at 10 bases. Germline CDR1 is SGHRS and CDR2 is YFSETQ. The junction had 5 bases not matched to a gene; V was cut back by 4 bases and J by 2 bases. The CDR3 is 16 amino acids.

V and J are TRBV9 and TRBJ2-3, with D uncertain. Trimming took 0 bases from V and 5 from J, leaving 7 bases between them. Germline CDR1 and CDR2: SGDLS and YYNGEE. The CDR3 totals 13 residues. The CDR3 loop is CASSVDLLDTQYF. The CDR3 DNA follows: TGTGCCAGCAGCGTAGATTTGCTAGATACGCAGTATTTT.

This clone was seen a handful of times. The chain is built from TRBV7-8 and TRBJ2-7; 7 bases are a match to TRBD2. The germline V gene has CDR1 SGHVS and CDR2 FQNEAQ. The junction had 8 bases not matched to a gene; V was cut back by 5 bases and J by 1 base. This CDR3 is built from 15 residues. The CDR3 loop is CASSPRDYLSYEQYF. DNA of the CDR3: TGTGCCAGCAGCCCCCGGGACTACCTATCCTACGAGCAGTACTTC. Drawing the rest from reference TRBV7-8 and TRBJ2-7, the complete variable domain is GAGVSQSPRYKVAKRGQDVALRCDPISGHVSLFWYQQALGQGPEFLTYFQNEAQLDKSGLPSDRFFAERPEGSVSTLKIQRTQQEDSAVYLCASSPRDYLSYEQYFGPGTRLTVT.

V and J are TRBV2 and TRBJ2-5; D not certain. The germline V gene encodes CDR1 SNHLY and CDR2 FYNNEI. The V end was cut by 6 bases, the J end by 1 base, with 9 bases between. The CDR3 is made up of 13 amino acids. The CDR3 coding sequence is TGTGCCAGCAGCCAGCCCCCCCAAGAGACCCAGTACTTC. It is translated as CASSQPPQETQYF.

This sequence joins TRBV6-9 and TRBJ2-7; 8 positions match TRBD1. The germline gives CDR1 MNHGY, CDR2 SVAAGI. The ends lost 10 bases at V and 5 bases at J; junction bases unmatched: 13. The CDR3 runs to 14 residues. The DNA for the CDR3 is TGTGCCAAAAAAAAGGACAGGGTTCGTGACGAGCAGTACTTC. Translation gives CAKKKDRVRDEQYF.

This clone came up a few times. The chain joins TRBV7-9 to TRBJ1-2; D might be TRBD1 (5 bases). The germline V gene encodes CDR1 SEHNR and CDR2 FQNEAQ (reference sequence). V was trimmed by 6 bases and J by 5 bases, leaving 10 bases between them. This CDR3 region has 12 residues. Written as DNA, the CDR3 is TGTGCCAGCAGGTCCGACAGTTATGGCTACACCTTC. This codes for CASRSDSYGYTF.

This clone was found once. The rearrangement links TRBV11-2 to TRBJ2-7; 8 bases match TRBD1. The germline gives CDR1 SGHAT, CDR2 FQNNGV. The J segment lost 3 bases and the V segment lost 5 bases, leaving 6 bases of the junction unmatched. The CDR3 spans 14 residues. This chain's CDR3 is CASSIGQGDYEQYF. As DNA, the CDR3 is TGTGCCAGCAGCATAGGACAGGGAGACTACGAGCAGTACTTC.

The chain couples TRBV29-1 to TRBJ1-1; D is undetermined. CDR3 length: 12 amino acids. Trimming stripped 5 bases from V and 4 bases from J, with 11 bases between. Germline V gene data show CDR1 as SQVTM and CDR2 as ANQGSEA. In DNA, the CDR3 is TGCAGCGTTACAGACCTTGGCACTGAAGCTTTCTTT. Translation gives CSVTDLGTEAFF. The full variable domain, with the rest looked up from reference TRBV29-1 and TRBJ1-1, is SAVISQKPSRDICQRGTSLTIQCQVDSQVTMMFWYRQQPGQSLTLIATANQGSEATYESGFVIDKFPISRPNLTFSTLTVSNMSPEDSSIYLCSVTDLGTEAFFGQGTRLTVV.